Below are 26 T cell receptor beta chains sequenced from a single sample in a study of CD8+CD57+ T cells in acquired aplastic anemia. CD8+CD57+ cell expansion had been shown by flow cytometry in patients chosen for sequencing. Profiling that covered TCR beta VDJ and CDR3 relied on genomic DNA as its template. TCRdb re-derived calls from the reads in MiXCR, one entry per CDR3 protein. Of 200,000 to 250,000 distinct CDR3 sequences in the sample, about 60% were seen once. The sample comprised sorted CD4+, CD8+, or CD8+CD57+ T cells (not recorded which) from PBMCs. The receptors originated from a human donor with aplastic anemia.

The gene calls are TRBV25-1 and TRBJ2-3; 7 nucleotides match TRBD1. The CDR3 has 15 residues. The germline V gene encodes CDR1 MGHDK and CDR2 SYGVNS. Losses at the gene ends were 5 bases for V and 4 bases for J; bases not matched to a gene: 9. CDR3 sequence (DNA): TGTGCCAGCAGTCCTCAGTCAGGGGGAGCAGATACGCAGTATTTT. Translation: CASSPQSGGADTQYF.

This rearrangement joins TRBV7-6 to TRBJ1-1, with a tentative D call TRBD1 (5 bases). The CDR3 consists of 14 residues. Trimming took off 4 bases at V and 3 bases at J, with 12 bases between the two ends. The germline CDR1 and CDR2 sequences are SGHVS and FNYEAQ. The CDR3 is CASSSRPGDTEAFF. CDR3 DNA: TGTGCCAGCAGCTCAAGACCGGGGGACACTGAAGCTTTCTTT.

This rearrangement joins TRBV4-3 to TRBJ1-5; TRBD1 aligns across 7 bases. After removal of 1 base from V and 6 bases from J, the junction contained 3 bases not matched to a gene. The CDR3 is 14 residues long. CDR1 is LGHNA and CDR2 is YSLEER in the germline V gene. This chain's CDR3 is CASSQGQGGQPQHF. CDR3 coding DNA: TGCGCCAGCAGCCAAGGACAGGGCGGTCAGCCCCAGCATTTT.

The chain is built from TRBV7-6 and TRBJ2-2; D is unclear. Germline V gene sequence: CDR1 SGHVS, CDR2 FNYEAQ. V was trimmed by 1 base and J by 7 bases, leaving 4 bases between them. This CDR3 is 12 amino acids long. The CDR3 DNA reads as TGTGCCAGCAGCTTAGGTTACGGGGAGCTGTTTTTT. This encodes CASSLGYGELFF.

The J gene is TRBJ1-2, the V gene TRBV7-8; no reliable D call. This CDR3 has 14 amino acids. The V and J ends lost 1 base and 1 base respectively, with 7 bases between them. Germline CDR1 and CDR2: SGHVS and FQNEAQ. The DNA of the CDR3 is TGTGCCAGCAGCTTAGGGGCGGGTAACTATGGCTACACCTTC. It translates to CASSLGAGNYGYTF.

The CDR3 nucleotides read TGCAGTGCAAGACTAGCCGTCCAAGAGACCCAGTACTTC. Amino acids: CSARLAVQETQYF. The chain carries TRBV20-1 and TRBJ2-5; TRBD2 matches at 7 bases. The germline CDR1 and CDR2 sequences are DFQATT and SNEGSKA (reference sequence). The CDR3 consists of 13 residues. J was trimmed by 1 base and V by 6 bases; bases with no gene match: 5.

The chain couples TRBV10-2 to TRBJ2-3, with D possibly TRBD1 on 5 matching bases. CDR1 and CDR2 from the germline V gene are WSHSY and SAAADI. Between the trimmed V and J ends, which lost 8 bases and 2 bases, there was a span of 14 bases. The length of the CDR3 is 14 residues. The CDR3, as DNA: TGCGCCAGCGGGCAGGGCTACATCACAGATACGCAGTATTTT. It codes for CASGQGYITDTQYF.

This chain connects TRBV10-2 to TRBJ2-3; D is undetermined. This CDR3 is built from 13 residues. Trimming left V 7 bases short and J 3 bases short, with 11 bases between. The germline V gene encodes CDR1 WSHSY and CDR2 SAAADI. Here the CDR3 DNA reads TGCGCCAGCAATCCTACAGTGACAGATACGCAGTATTTT. Protein product: CASNPTVTDTQYF.

This clonotype was detected only a few times. The final CDR3 position lacks the conserved phenylalanine or tryptophan, pointing to a likely read error. V usage is TRBV6-5 and J usage is TRBJ2-1, with 7 bases that match TRBD2. Germline CDR1 is MNHEY and CDR2 is SVGAGI. Trimming cost V 10 bases and J 1 base; bases outside gene matches: 4. This CDR3 is 13 amino acids long. CDR3 residues: CATGTTSYNEQFL. The CDR3 DNA reads TGTGCCACCGGGACTACGTCCTACAATGAGCAGTTCCTC.

This chain connects TRBV2 to TRBJ1-1; D is perhaps TRBD1 (5 bases). The CDR3 is 16 residues long. Germline V gene data show CDR1 as SNHLY and CDR2 as FYNNEI. The V and J ends lost 3 bases and 0 bases respectively, with 14 bases between them. This chain's CDR3 is CASSDWGDSMNTEAFF. In nucleotides, the CDR3 is TGTGCCAGCAGTGATTGGGGGGACTCCATGAACACTGAAGCTTTCTTT.

The chain has TRBV10-3 and TRBJ1-2; 8 nucleotides agree with TRBD1. The germline V gene encodes CDR1 ENHRY and CDR2 SYGVKD. The CDR3 runs 13 residues. The ends lost 8 bases at V and 4 bases at J; junction bases unmatched: 6. This CDR3 is CAILTGQGYGYTF. In DNA, the CDR3 is TGTGCCATCCTAACCGGACAGGGCTATGGCTACACCTTC.

This clonotype has a handful of counts. The V gene is TRBV7-2, the J gene TRBJ2-7; 8 positions match TRBD1. The CDR3 length is 14 residues. CDR1 and CDR2 from the germline V gene are SGHTA and FQGNSA. V lost 5 bases to trimming and J lost 3 bases; unmatched junction nucleotides: 6. The CDR3 spells CASSPWDRNYEQYF. CDR3 DNA sequence: TGTGCCAGCAGCCCCTGGGACAGGAACTACGAGCAGTACTTC.

V usage is TRBV12-3 or TRBV12-4 and J usage is TRBJ2-5; D gene ambiguous. There are 13 residues in the CDR3. V was pared by 3 bases and J by 7 bases, with 12 bases between. CDR3 DNA sequence: TGTGCCAGCAGTTTTCTGGCCCATGGGACCCAGTACTTC. Translated: CASSFLAHGTQYF.

The chain uses TRBV20-1 and TRBJ1-2, with 8 bases aligning to TRBD1. The CDR3 totals 12 residues. J gave up 4 bases and V 5 bases, and 3 bases lay outside the gene matches. Germline V gene data show CDR1 as DFQATT and CDR2 as SNEGSKA (reference sequence). CDR3 sequence: CSASGGGYGYTF. DNA of the CDR3: TGCAGTGCTTCAGGGGGCGGCTATGGCTACACCTTC.

CDR3 amino acids: CASSPSTEQYF. Written as DNA, the CDR3 is TGTGCCAGCAGCCCGTCGACCGAGCAGTACTTC. The chain recombines TRBV7-2 with TRBJ2-7; D is uncertain. Between the trimmed V and J ends, which lost 5 bases and 6 bases, there was a span of 8 bases. The CDR3 loop spans 11 amino acids. Germline V gene lookup returns CDR1 SGHTA and CDR2 FQGNSA.

The gene calls are TRBV7-9 and TRBJ2-1; D ambiguous. CDR1 and CDR2 from the germline V gene are SEHNR and FQNEAQ (reference sequence). Between the trimmed V and J ends, which lost 3 bases and 9 bases, there was a span of 18 bases. The CDR3 totals 15 residues. CDR3: CASSFAAPAFGEQFF. The CDR3 coding sequence is TGTGCCAGCAGCTTTGCGGCCCCCGCGTTTGGTGAGCAGTTCTTC.

The chain recombines TRBV15 with TRBJ2-3; tentatively, D is TRBD1 (6 bases). This CDR3 is 19 amino acids long. With 3 bases removed from V and 4 bases from J, the gap between germline ends came to 26 bases. Germline assignment: CDR1 LNHNV and CDR2 YYDKDF (reference sequence). The CDR3 region has the DNA TGTGCCACCAGCAGCCCACCCCCGGACTTTCCCAGGGGCCCAGATACGCAGTATTTT. It specifies CATSSPPPDFPRGPDTQYF.

The chain recombines TRBV4-2 with TRBJ2-7; 8 positions match TRBD1. The V and J ends lost 3 bases and 4 bases, in that order; junction bases with no gene match: 8. This CDR3 is built from 15 residues. Germline V CDR1 and CDR2: LGHNA, YNFKEQ. The CDR3 nucleotides read TGTGCCAGCAGCCAGCACCGGGACAGGTCGTACGAGCAGTACTTC. This encodes CASSQHRDRSYEQYF.

The rearrangement joins TRBV7-9 to TRBJ2-1; 8 bases agree with TRBD1. The ends lost 4 bases at V and 10 bases at J; junction bases unmatched: 12. This CDR3 is 15 amino acids long. Germline CDR1 and CDR2: SEHNR and FQNEAQ (reference sequence). The DNA for the CDR3 is TGTGCCAGCAGCTCCGGACAGGGCTACTCCTACGAGCAGTTCTTC. Translated, it gives CASSSGQGYSYEQFF.

This rearrangement joins TRBV10-3 to TRBJ1-1, with no clear D. This CDR3 has 13 residues. V gave up 11 bases and J gave up 0 bases, with 13 bases separating them. Germline CDR1 reads ENHRY; CDR2 reads SYGVKD. The DNA of the CDR3 is TGTGCCTCCGTTAGCCAAGTGAACACTGAAGCTTTCTTT. Translating it yields CASVSQVNTEAFF.

The chain carries TRBV9 and TRBJ2-2; tentatively, D is TRBD1 or TRBD2 (5 bases each). CDR1 is SGDLS, CDR2 YYNGEE, per germline. V shed 9 bases and J shed 4 bases, with 10 bases lying between them. This CDR3 has 12 residues. The CDR3 is CANRDGTGELFF. CDR3 nucleotide sequence: TGTGCCAACCGGGACGGCACCGGGGAGCTGTTTTTT.

The chain is built from TRBV7-6 and TRBJ1-2; D remains unclear. Germline CDR1 is SGHVS and CDR2 is FNYEAQ. V shed 5 bases and J shed 4 bases, with 8 bases lying between them. This CDR3 is built from 12 residues. The CDR3 DNA reads as TGTGCCAGCAGCCCCGACACCTATGGCTACACCTTC. Its protein product is CASSPDTYGYTF.

This sequence joins TRBV20-1 and TRBJ1-5; D uncertain. The V gene lost 0 bases and the J gene lost 4 bases, with 13 bases spanning the gap. From germline, CDR1 is DFQATT and CDR2 SNEGSKA (reference sequence). CDR3 length: 15 amino acids. In DNA, the CDR3 is TGCAGTGCTAGAGATGTCGAGGCCCGAAATCAGCCCCAGCATTTT. Its protein is CSARDVEARNQPQHF.

The chain joins TRBV5-5 to TRBJ2-5; 7 bases are shared with TRBD1. Germline CDR1 and CDR2: SGHKS and YYEKEE (reference sequence). This CDR3 has 14 residues. The V gene end was trimmed by 4 bases and the J gene end by 3 bases; junction bases not matched to a gene: 6. Here the CDR3 DNA reads TGTGCCAGCAGCACCCCCGGGACAGAAGAGACCCAGTACTTC. Translated: CASSTPGTEETQYF.

This clonotype showed up just a few times. The chain has TRBV18 and TRBJ1-2, with D unresolved. CDR1 KGHSH and CDR2 LQKENI come from the germline V gene. The CDR3 is made up of 13 amino acids. Trimming took off 2 bases at V and 2 bases at J, with 6 bases between the two ends. DNA for the CDR3: TGTGCCAGCTCACCAATAGGGAACTATGGCTACACCTTC. It translates to CASSPIGNYGYTF.

This clonotype was observed a few times. The CDR3 DNA follows: TGTGCCAGCAGTGAAGTGTTCTACGAGCAGTACTTC. This sequence encodes CASSEVFYEQYF. The chain links TRBV2 to TRBJ2-7, with D unclear. V shed 1 base and J shed 3 bases, with 4 bases lying between them. Per the germline V gene, CDR1 is SNHLY and CDR2 is FYNNEI. The CDR3 has 12 residues.